This T cell receptor beta chain appears in the sequencing data of a study of control samples from healthy donors and cancer patients. Here immunoSEQ multiplex PCR was the method, and the copy in TCRdb shows in-frame clones only, minus some. The table shows some 120,000 clones, with less than 90% occurring only once. Between the trimmed V and J ends, which lost 0 bases and 7 bases, there was a span of 10 bases. This CDR3 is 14 amino acids long. CDR1 is MNHEY, CDR2 SVGAGI, per germline. The rearrangement joins TRBV6-5 to TRBJ2-1; D gene uncertain. Sample: blood. This receptor was identified in a man aged 18-30 years in good health. CDR3 nucleotides: TGTGCCAGCAGTTACTCGATGTTGGAGAATGAGCAGTTCTTC. As protein: CASSYSMLENEQFF.